One and the same sample provided the 6 T cell receptor beta chains below, sequenced in a study of T cell responses to AZD1222 COVID-19 vaccine. The repertoire was sequenced with immunoSEQ multiplex PCR; TCRdb's copy has only in-frame clones and lacks some. The table lists 120,000 or so clones, 89% of them singletons. The sample consisted of peripheral blood, taken on day 0 of AZD1222 vaccination. The source is an adult in good health.

The rearrangement joins TRBV9 to TRBJ2-1, with D maybe TRBD2 (5 bases). V lost 4 bases and J lost 5, with 16 bases in between. The germline V gene encodes CDR1 SGDLS and CDR2 YYNGEE. CDR3 length equals 15 residues. The CDR3 DNA is TGTGCCAGCAGCCCACAGTCGCGGGTAAACAATGAGCAGTTCTTC. Its translation: CASSPQSRVNNEQFF.

This sequence joins TRBV5-1 and TRBJ2-1; 13 nucleotides line up with TRBD2. Germline V gene sequence: CDR1 SGHRS, CDR2 YFSETQ. CDR3 size: 16 residues. V lost 2 bases to trimming and J lost 7 bases; unmatched junction nucleotides: 6. The CDR3 loop reads CASSFGGTSGINEQFF. In DNA form, the CDR3 reads TGCGCCAGCAGCTTTGGGGGGACTAGCGGGATTAATGAGCAGTTCTTC.

The chain couples TRBV4-1 to TRBJ2-2; 10 nucleotides line up with TRBD2. CDR1 is MGHRA and CDR2 is YSYEKL in the germline V gene. Trimming removed 4 bases from V and 7 bases from J; junction bases left unmatched: 9. This CDR3 contains 16 residues. CDR3 loop: CASSRAPGLANGELFF. The DNA for the CDR3 is TGCGCCAGCAGCCGAGCACCGGGACTAGCGAACGGGGAGCTGTTTTTT.

This clone was detected only once. This rearrangement joins TRBV28 to TRBJ2-2; a weak D match, TRBD1 (6 bases). V lost 2 bases and J 6 bases, leaving 16 bases between the germline ends. The CDR3 is 16 residues long. Germline V gene lookup returns CDR1 MDHEN and CDR2 SYDVKM. CDR3 amino acids: CASSLRGATGSGELFF. CDR3 nucleotide sequence: TGTGCCAGCAGTTTAAGGGGAGCAACAGGGTCCGGGGAGCTGTTTTTT.

This chain connects TRBV6-2 or TRBV6-3 to TRBJ2-2; tentative D call: TRBD1 (5 bases). CDR3 length: 18 amino acids. Germline CDR1 and CDR2: MNHEY and SVGEGT. Between the trimmed V and J ends, which lost 6 bases and 0 bases, there was a span of 20 bases. The CDR3 is CASSLRTLGGANTGELFF. The CDR3 coding sequence is TGTGCCAGCAGCTTAAGGACATTAGGCGGAGCGAACACCGGGGAGCTGTTTTTT.

The rearrangement joins TRBV5-1 to TRBJ2-3; 7 positions match TRBD1. The trim removed 4 bases at V and 1 base at J, leaving 21 bases unmatched. CDR1 is SGHRS, CDR2 YFSETQ, per germline. The CDR3 consists of 20 residues. This CDR3 reads CASSPAPGQILEYGTDTQYF. CDR3 bases: TGCGCCAGCAGCCCGGCCCCGGGACAGATATTGGAATATGGCACAGATACGCAGTATTTT. The whole variable domain, filled in from reference TRBV5-1 and TRBJ2-3, reads KAGVTQTPRYLIKTRGQQVTLSCSPISGHRSVSWYQQTPGQGLQFLFEYFSETQRNKGNFPGRFSGRQFSNSRSEMNVSTLELGDSALYLCASSPAPGQILEYGTDTQYFGPGTRLTVL.